This entry lists 5 T cell receptor beta chains sequenced from one sample in a study of PD-1 blockade in classical Hodgkin lymphoma. Each patient's relapse followed autologous stem cell transplantation, and brentuximab vedotin exposure varied. Sequencing was performed with immunoSEQ multiplex PCR; in TCRdb, only in-frame clones are kept and a portion is missing. In the table there are about 100,000 clones, 89% of which are singletons. The sample here was peripheral blood mononuclear cells (PBMCs), taken before the second cycle of nivolumab. The receptor source for this set is a human donor with classical Hodgkin lymphoma.

The J gene is TRBJ2-2, the V gene TRBV5-6; 7 bases are shared with TRBD2. The germline gives CDR1 SGHDT, CDR2 YYEEEE. This CDR3 comprises 14 residues. DNA of the CDR3: TGTGACAGTAGTCGGGGGGCGAACACCGGGGAGCTGTTTTTT. Translated, it gives CDSSRGANTGELFF.

This chain links TRBV10-3 with TRBJ2-7; D is unresolved. The V end lost 7 bases, the J end lost 5 bases, and 18 bases lay between the germline ends. Germline CDR1 is ENHRY and CDR2 is SYGVKD. CDR3 length equals 14 residues. The CDR3 protein is CAITQNLALDEQYF. CDR3 DNA sequence: TGTGCCATCACTCAAAACCTCGCCCTAGACGAGCAGTACTTC.

The chain couples TRBV5-1 to TRBJ1-1, with TRBD1 identical over 10 bases. The CDR3 runs to 15 residues. The germline gives CDR1 SGHRS, CDR2 YFSETQ. After removal of 4 bases from V and 9 bases from J, the junction contained 12 bases not matched to a gene. CDR3 region: CASSISPGQGSQAFF. In DNA form, the CDR3 reads TGCGCCAGCAGCATATCCCCGGGACAGGGGAGCCAAGCTTTCTTT. Drawing the rest from reference TRBV5-1 and TRBJ1-1, the complete variable domain is KAGVTQTPRYLIKTRGQQVTLSCSPISGHRSVSWYQQTPGQGLQFLFEYFSETQRNKGNFPGRFSGRQFSNSRSEMNVSTLELGDSALYLCASSISPGQGSQAFFGQGTRLTVV.

There are a few counts of this clone. The chain couples TRBV28 to TRBJ2-7, with a weak D call TRBD2 (5 bases). The germline V gene has CDR1 MDHEN and CDR2 SYDVKM. This CDR3 has 13 amino acids. V gave up 5 bases and J gave up 5 bases, with 13 bases separating them. CDR3 sequence reads: CASSLASKDEQYF. For the CDR3, the DNA is TGTGCCAGCAGTCTAGCTAGTAAGGACGAGCAGTACTTC.

The genes are TRBV6-5 and TRBJ2-7, with a weak D call TRBD2 (6 bases). CDR1 is MNHEY, CDR2 SVGAGI, per germline. This CDR3 is 15 amino acids long. Trimming cost V 4 bases and J 5 bases, with 18 bases left between them. This CDR3 is CASSLYGSGTNEQYF. The CDR3 DNA reads TGTGCCAGCAGTTTGTACGGGAGCGGCACGAACGAGCAGTACTTC.